Given below is one T cell receptor beta chain in context. Its antigen remains unidentified. Qualities for individual bases were not recorded, and no much larger clone is one base off. According to the study, the label for this sample's time point signals: blood at routine non-recurrence follow-up after resection. Without any cell sorting, TCR sequencing was performed on whole RNA extracted either from tumor and nontumor lung tissue or from cryopreserved PBMC samples. Only patients with enough RNA available from two or more tumor regions were chosen for TCR sequencing. The CDR3 measures 18 amino acids from cysteine to phenylalanine. Of all the DNA, just the CDR3 is kept, 54 bases in frame from base 1. The germline V and J ends show losses of 1 base and 1 base respectively, and no gene match explains 12 bases of the junction. The germline V gene gives CDR1 as LGHNA and CDR2 as YSLEER. Receptor libraries were prepared by 5' RACE. The data were produced on a NextSeq 500. In the TCR library protocol, a unique molecular identifier was attached to each TCR cDNA molecule so that PCR and sequencing errors could be corrected. The study's processing was this. TCR identification, UMI-based error correction and CDR3 extraction were all carried out with Decombinator tools. TCRs above a frequency of 2 per 1,000, corresponding to the top 1% of the tumor frequency distribution, were defined as expanded. Each repertoire was subsampled 100 times to 5,000 TCRs, after which Renyi diversity was computed with the R vegan package. CDR3 similarity networks were built from amino acid triplet string-kernel similarity, connecting CDR3s with pairwise similarity above 0.82. TCRdb trimmed the raw reads at Q25, called clones with MiXCR and kept productive beta chains. Identical CDR3 proteins give one entry, which carries the most common genes and DNA. The V and J calls and clone size are TCRdb's, not the authors'. The sample data list some 120,000 distinct CDR3 sequences, and less than 15% of these were observed just once. The biggest ten clones account for roughly 15% of the sample.

This entry comes from a study of spatial heterogeneity in lung cancer (dated 2019 in TCRdb). With regard to the full study: The donors were fewer than 90 patients from the lung TRACERx cohort who had early-stage, untreated non-small cell lung cancer. Follow-up PBMC samples were sequenced whenever available, and the median time to follow-up was about 24 months after resection. Beta-chain transcripts were consistently detected in greater numbers than alpha-chain transcripts, which likely reflects a higher abundance of beta-chain transcripts. In the raw uncorrected reads, each unique combination of TCR and UMI appeared more than ten times on average. In non-small cell lung cancer, the study quantitatively compared TCR alpha and beta repertoires across several tumor regions, matched nontumor lung, and blood. The study linked features of the TCR repertoire to counts of nonsynonymous mutations, which were determined by whole-exome sequencing of tumor tissue. Both alpha and beta chains were TCR-sequenced in samples taken at surgery, namely 220 tumor regions, under 80 matched nontumor lung samples and over 55 PBMC samples.

Broader findings and caveats from the paper: Comparisons of baseline and follow-up blood repertoires included only around 14 patients. Confirming at a functional level the hypothesis that regional TCRs recognize regional mutations was considered to require additional single-cell paired TCR alpha and beta sequencing. Ubiquitous expanded tumor TCRs were found in blood more often at tumor resection than at routine follow-up.

The V and J segments used are TRBV4-3 and TRBJ2-7; 8 middle bases align to TRBD2. The sequence was collected from a male donor with early-stage non-small cell lung cancer. The starting material was PBMCs, obtained at follow-up. The CDR3 corresponds to CASSQVLAGGAQSYEQYF. DNA sequence: TGCGCCAGCAGCCAAGTTCTGGCGGGGGGCGCGCAATCCTACGAGCAGTACTTC.